This T cell receptor beta chain was captured in a study of beta chain features in type 1 diabetes. Findings and caveats of the study: Type 1 diabetes patients showed a moderate but significant shortening of TCRB CDR3s in all four CD4+ subsets.

This clone came up once. The antigen remains undetermined. Isolated RNA was reverse transcribed in full, so expressed TCRB transcripts were sequenced. Libraries were prepared by immunoSEQ multiplex PCR; TCRdb keeps only in-frame clonotypes and omits some of them. This table has some 120,000 clones, approximately 15% appearing once. V shed 3 bases and J shed 13 bases, with 15 bases lying between them. The length of the CDR3 is 12 residues. The germline V gene encodes CDR1 MNHNY and CDR2 SVGAGI (reference sequence). Sequenced material: central memory CD4+ T cells from blood. The chain combines TRBV6-6 with TRBJ2-5; tentatively, D is TRBD1 (5 bases). This TCR was sampled from a man aged 18-30 years with type 1 diabetes. The CDR3 is CASSYQGQRMYF. CDR3 DNA sequence: TGTGCCAGCAGTTATCAGGGTCAGCGCATGTACTTC.